This paragraph covers one T cell receptor (beta chain) sequence. The antigen remains unidentified. V was clipped by 8 bases and J by 6 bases; unmatched bases: 8. This CDR3 contains 15 residues. Germline assignment: CDR1 LNHDA and CDR2 SQIVND (reference sequence). The sample originates from a study of T cell repertoires in cytomegalovirus infection. Study at large: Peptides in the study included HLA-C-restricted and HLA-B-restricted CMV epitopes. Both a matching HLA type and CMV infection were indicated by public TCR beta signatures.

MiXCR was run by TCRdb on the reads, yielding one entry per CDR3 protein. The sample carries roughly 990,000 distinct CDR3 sequences, around 29% recorded once. Sequencing was performed on cultured CD8+ T cells from PBMCs, taken from culture after CMV antigen stimulation. The V and J genes are TRBV19 and TRBJ1-6; 9 bases are shared with TRBD1. This TCR was recovered from a human donor in good health (CMV status not recorded). Some clones in this sample may be carry-over from other donors' samples. CDR3 residues: CASCHPGQGNSPLHF. CDR3 nucleotides: TGTGCCAGTTGCCACCCGGGACAGGGTAATTCACCCCTCCACTTT.